These T cell receptor beta chains were read from a single sample in a study of blood T cell repertoires in COVID-19. Profiling relied on immunoSEQ multiplex PCR, and the TCRdb table lists in-frame clones only, not all of them. Of about 230,000 clones listed, under 85% are singletons. Sequencing was done on a sample of peripheral blood. The receptors were sampled from a woman aged 30 to 39 with COVID-19, enrolled during active disease. Each CDR3 is given with its conserved first and last residue. Each record gives: D gene, J gene, V gene, clone size, CDR3 DNA, CDR3 protein. A D gene is named only where the DNA matches it firmly. Expanded clones are given a class, and other clones once, few, many or no size at all.

D: TRBD2
J: TRBJ2-5
V: TRBV6-5
size: NA
DNA: TGTGCCAGCAGTTGGAGCGGGAGTGGAGTGGGAGAGACCCAGTACTTC
CDR3: CASSWSGSGVGETQYF

D: TRBD2
J: TRBJ2-7
V: TRBV7-2
size: NA
DNA: TGTGCCAGCAGCCCCAGGACTAGCGGGAGTCTCTCCTACGAGCAGTACTTC
CDR3: CASSPRTSGSLSYEQYF

D: NA
J: TRBJ1-2
V: TRBV4-1
size: NA
DNA: TGCGCCAGCAGCCAAGTCATACGCGACTATGGCTACACCTTC
CDR3: CASSQVIRDYGYTF

D: TRBD2
J: TRBJ2-7
V: TRBV9
size: NA
DNA: TGTGCCAGCAGCCCTCAAACTAGCGGGAGGGCCCAGGAGCAGTACTTC
CDR3: CASSPQTSGRAQEQYF

D: NA
J: TRBJ2-3
V: TRBV7-3
size: NA
DNA: TGTGCCAGCAGCCGTAGCGGTGCTAGTTACACAGATACGCAGTATTTT
CDR3: CASSRSGASYTDTQYF

D: TRBD2
J: TRBJ2-3
V: TRBV6-5
size: few
DNA: TGTGCCAGCGGACTAGCGGGGGGGCCAGATACGCAGTATTTT
CDR3: CASGLAGGPDTQYF

D: TRBD1
J: TRBJ2-2
V: TRBV24-1
size: NA
DNA: TGTGCCACCAGAACGACAGGGAAGGACACCGGGGAGCTGTTTTTT
CDR3: CATRTTGKDTGELFF

D: NA
J: TRBJ2-1
V: TRBV9
size: NA
DNA: TGTGCCAGCAGTACAGAGCTCTACAATGAGCAGTTCTTC
CDR3: CASSTELYNEQFF

D: NA
J: TRBJ2-5
V: TRBV6-5
size: NA
DNA: TGTGCCAGCAGTTACTCAACGGGGTACCAAGAGACCCAGTACTTC
CDR3: CASSYSTGYQETQYF

D: NA
J: TRBJ2-1
V: TRBV2
size: NA
DNA: TGTGCCAGCAGCTCCACGCGGGGCTCCTACAATGAGCAGTTCTTC
CDR3: CASSSTRGSYNEQFF

D: TRBD1
J: TRBJ1-6
V: TRBV7-2
size: NA
DNA: TGTGCCAGCAGCGAAAGGGACAGGAAGAATTCACCCCTCCACTTT
CDR3: CASSERDRKNSPLHF

D: TRBD1
J: TRBJ1-1
V: TRBV7-2
size: few
DNA: TGTGCCAGCAGATTGGACAGGGGGGGCACTGAAGCTTTCTTT
CDR3: CASRLDRGGTEAFF

D: TRBD2
J: TRBJ2-3
V: TRBV9
size: NA
DNA: TGTGCCAGCAGCGAACTAGCGGGTAGCACAGATACGCAGTATTTT
CDR3: CASSELAGSTDTQYF

D: TRBD2
J: TRBJ2-5
V: TRBV7-2
size: NA
DNA: TGTGCCAGCAGCTTATCTGTCGGGGGGGCCGGGCAGACCCAGTACTTC
CDR3: CASSLSVGGAGQTQYF

D: TRBD1
J: TRBJ1-1
V: TRBV28
size: NA
DNA: TGTGCCAGCAGTTTAGAGGGACAGGGTGGAGGTACTGAAGCTTTCTTT
CDR3: CASSLEGQGGGTEAFF

D: NA
J: TRBJ1-1
V: TRBV6-4
size: NA
DNA: TGTGCCAGCAGTGACGAACCAGGACAGTATGAAGCTTTCTTT
CDR3: CASSDEPGQYEAFF

D: TRBD1
J: TRBJ2-2
V: TRBV5-4
size: NA
DNA: TGTGCCAGCAGCACAAATTCGGACAGGGGGGGAACCGGGGAGCTGTTTTTT
CDR3: CASSTNSDRGGTGELFF

D: NA
J: TRBJ1-1
V: TRBV11-1
size: NA
DNA: TGTGCCAGCAGCTTAGAGAGGTGGGGGGACACTGAAGCTTTCTTT
CDR3: CASSLERWGDTEAFF

D: TRBD1
J: TRBJ1-1
V: TRBV7-9
size: NA
DNA: TGTGCCAGCAGCCCAAACAGGGGGCGGAGCACTGAAGCTTTCTTT
CDR3: CASSPNRGRSTEAFF

D: NA
J: TRBJ1-2
V: TRBV3-1/TRBV3-2
size: NA
DNA: TGTGCCAGCAGCCAAGCGGGGTCTGGCTACACCTTC
CDR3: CASSQAGSGYTF

D: NA
J: TRBJ1-3
V: TRBV3-1/TRBV3-2
size: NA
DNA: TGTGCCAGCAGCCAAAGGGGGTATGGAAACACCATATATTTT
CDR3: CASSQRGYGNTIYF

D: NA
J: TRBJ2-2
V: TRBV6-5
size: NA
DNA: TGTGCCAGCACCTCGGGAACCGGGGAGCTGTTTTTT
CDR3: CASTSGTGELFF

D: NA
J: TRBJ1-2
V: TRBV5-4
size: NA
DNA: TGTGCCAGCAGCTTAGGGGGTTGGGGCTACACCTTC
CDR3: CASSLGGWGYTF

D: TRBD1
J: TRBJ1-1
V: TRBV2
size: NA
DNA: TGTGCCAGCAAAAGGGGACAGATAATAGGGACTGAAGCTTTCTTT
CDR3: CASKRGQIIGTEAFF

D: TRBD1
J: TRBJ2-5
V: TRBV18
size: many
DNA: TGTGCCAGCTCACCTTCGGACAGGCACCAAGAGACCCAGTACTTC
CDR3: CASSPSDRHQETQYF

D: TRBD1
J: TRBJ2-7
V: TRBV6-2/TRBV6-3
size: NA
DNA: TGTGCCAGCAGCCCTCGTGCCGGTCGACAGGGGACGAATACCTACGAGCAGTACTTC
CDR3: CASSPRAGRQGTNTYEQYF

D: NA
J: TRBJ1-5
V: TRBV19
size: NA
DNA: TGTGCCAGTAGTATATCCGGAGGGGGCAATCAGCCCCAGCATTTT
CDR3: CASSISGGGNQPQHF

D: TRBD1
J: TRBJ2-7
V: TRBV2
size: NA
DNA: TGTGCCAGCTCGACAGGGGGATACGAGCAGTACTTC
CDR3: CASSTGGYEQYF

D: NA
J: TRBJ2-7
V: TRBV30
size: NA
DNA: TGTGCCTGGGAACAGGGTACGATTTTCCAGCAGTACTTC
CDR3: CAWEQGTIFQQYF

D: TRBD2
J: TRBJ2-7
V: TRBV6-5
size: once
DNA: TGTGCCAGCAGATCTAGCGGAGGGGTTTCTCACGAGCAGTACTTC
CDR3: CASRSSGGVSHEQYF

D: TRBD2
J: TRBJ2-4
V: TRBV7-3
size: NA
DNA: TGTGCCAGCAGCCAAACTAGCGGGCCCCACAAAAACATTCAGTACTTC
CDR3: CASSQTSGPHKNIQYF

D: NA
J: TRBJ2-7
V: TRBV12-3/TRBV12-4
size: NA
DNA: TGTGCCAGCAGCCGACGACAGGCGGAGTACTTC
CDR3: CASSRRQAEYF

D: TRBD2
J: TRBJ2-1
V: TRBV5-4
size: NA
DNA: TGTGCCACCCGACTAGGACTAGCGGGAGCCGATGAGCAGTTCTTC
CDR3: CATRLGLAGADEQFF

D: NA
J: TRBJ1-5
V: TRBV18
size: NA
DNA: TGTGCCAGCTCACCACTCGGGACATTCAGTCAGCCCCAGCATTTT
CDR3: CASSPLGTFSQPQHF

D: NA
J: TRBJ2-7
V: TRBV27
size: NA
DNA: TGTGCCAGCAGTTTGGTTACAGGGAAATCCTACGAGCAGTACTTC
CDR3: CASSLVTGKSYEQYF

D: TRBD2
J: TRBJ2-5
V: TRBV4-1
size: few
DNA: TGCGCCAGCAGCCAAGCTAGCGGGGGGACCCAAGAGACCCAGTACTTC
CDR3: CASSQASGGTQETQYF

D: TRBD1
J: TRBJ1-2
V: TRBV7-9
size: NA
DNA: TGTGCCAGCAGCTTAACAGGGGTGGACTATGGCTACACCTTC
CDR3: CASSLTGVDYGYTF

D: NA
J: TRBJ1-1
V: TRBV30
size: NA
DNA: TGTGCCTGGAGTGCCCCTGATACAGTAAGAGCCACTGAAGCTTTCTTT
CDR3: CAWSAPDTVRATEAFF

D: NA
J: TRBJ1-6
V: TRBV2
size: once
DNA: TGTGCCAGCAGTGAGGAAGCGGCTTCACCCCTCCACTTT
CDR3: CASSEEAASPLHF

D: TRBD1
J: TRBJ1-1
V: TRBV6-5
size: NA
DNA: TGTGCCAGCAGCCATACAGGGGTCACTGAAGCTTTCTTT
CDR3: CASSHTGVTEAFF

D: NA
J: TRBJ2-1
V: TRBV5-1
size: NA
DNA: TGCGCCAGCGCTAGTCCTGGCTACAATGAGCAGTTCTTC
CDR3: CASASPGYNEQFF

D: TRBD2
J: TRBJ2-5
V: TRBV7-9
size: NA
DNA: TGTGCCAGTCGGCTAGCGGGAGAAGAGACCCAGTACTTC
CDR3: CASRLAGEETQYF

D: TRBD2
J: TRBJ2-1
V: TRBV7-7
size: NA
DNA: TGTGCCAGCAGCTTAATAGGCGGGAGCAATGAGCAGTTCTTC
CDR3: CASSLIGGSNEQFF

D: NA
J: TRBJ1-2
V: TRBV4-2
size: NA
DNA: TGTGCCAGCAGCCAAGAGGTGACAGACTATGGCTACACCTTC
CDR3: CASSQEVTDYGYTF

D: NA
J: TRBJ1-1
V: TRBV6-6
size: few
DNA: TGTGCCAGCAGTTACGAGACCACAGGGAAGGGCACTGAAGCTTTCTTT
CDR3: CASSYETTGKGTEAFF